These 13 T cell receptor beta chains came from one sample sequenced in a study of Ad26.COV2.S vaccination and SARS-CoV-2 variants. The treatment was: 15 to 20 received Ad26.COV2.S at low or high dose, single or two shots; about 5 received placebo; per-sample allocation not given. Vaccine and placebo recipients were sampled on day 63 after the first injection. TCRdb's table, derived via immunoSEQ multiplex PCR, lists solely in-frame clones and lacks some. This repertoire shows some 450,000 clones, less than 95% found once; its top ten account for about 4.4%. Sequencing was performed on peripheral blood, taken in a trial of Ad26.COV2.S vaccine versus placebo. These receptors were obtained from a person aged 18-65 years who received the Ad26.COV2.S COVID-19 vaccine or a placebo.

In regard to this clone: A much larger clone lies a single base off, so this may be a read error. J is TRBJ2-2 and V is TRBV6-5, with D unclear. Germline loops: CDR1 MNHEY, CDR2 SVGAGI. CDR3 length: 13 residues. Deletions cut 0 bases from V and 5 bases from J, with 4 bases between. The CDR3: CASSYSETGELFF. In DNA form, the CDR3 reads TGTGCCAGCAGTTACTCGGAAACCGGGGAGCTGTTTTTT.

This chain uses TRBV2 with TRBJ2-7; weak D call: TRBD2 (6 bases). In germline, CDR1 is SNHLY, CDR2 FYNNEI. The ends were cut back, 7 bases at V and 3 bases at J, with 16 bases in the middle. The CDR3 totals 14 residues. In DNA, the CDR3 is TGTGCCAGCACCGCGGGGACCCTCGACTACGAGCAGTACTTC. Protein sequence: CASTAGTLDYEQYF.

The chain's CDR3 is CASSSVHSNQPQHF. CDR3 nucleotide sequence: TGTGCCAGCAGTTCCGTACATAGCAATCAGCCCCAGCATTTT. The V call is TRBV27, the J call TRBJ1-5; D remains unclear. V gave up 4 bases and J gave up 0 bases, with 7 bases separating them. Looked up from germline, CDR1 is MNHEY and CDR2 is SMNVEV (reference sequence). The CDR3 is 14 residues long.

The chain recombines TRBV9 with TRBJ2-3; TRBD2 is a possible D gene (6 bases). The CDR3 is 15 amino acids. Trimming removed 0 bases at V and 1 base at J, with 9 bases between. Germline CDR1 is SGDLS and CDR2 is YYNGEE. CDR3 region: CASSVGASGTDTQYF. As DNA, the CDR3 is TGTGCCAGCAGCGTAGGGGCTAGCGGCACAGATACGCAGTATTTT.

The chain joins TRBV5-5 to TRBJ2-2, with D possibly being TRBD2 (5 bases). Trimming pared 5 bases from V and 7 bases from J, leaving 18 bases between. Germline V gives CDR1 SGHKS, CDR2 YYEKEE (reference sequence). The CDR3 has 15 residues. This chain's CDR3 is CASSNVRLRDGELFF. Here the CDR3 DNA reads TGTGCCAGCAGTAATGTGCGACTAAGGGACGGGGAGCTGTTTTTT.

V usage is TRBV5-8 and J usage is TRBJ1-6, with D perhaps matching TRBD1 (5 bases). V shed 5 bases and J shed 6 bases, with 12 bases lying between them. This CDR3 is 14 amino acids long. Looked up from germline, CDR1 is SGHTS and CDR2 is YDEGEE. The CDR3 nucleotides read TGTGCCAGCAGTGGGGCCCGGTCTAATTCACCCCTCCACTTT. It yields the protein CASSGARSNSPLHF. Full variable domain (missing parts from reference TRBV5-8 and TRBJ1-6): EAGVTQSPTHLIKTRGQQATLRCSPISGHTSVYWYQQALGLGLQFLLWYDEGEERNRGNFPPRFSGRQFPNYSSELNVNALELEDSALYLCASSGARSNSPLHFGNGTRLTVT.

This sequence joins TRBV20-1 and TRBJ2-3; D is undetermined. The V gene lost 5 bases and the J gene lost 0 bases, with 3 bases spanning the gap. This CDR3 contains 11 residues. Germline V gene data show CDR1 as DFQATT and CDR2 as SNEGSKA (reference sequence). Here the CDR3 reads CSALSTDTQYF. In DNA form, the CDR3 reads TGCAGTGCTTTGAGCACAGATACGCAGTATTTT.

This clone has a single count. The rearrangement links TRBV7-9 to TRBJ1-2, with 8 positions matching TRBD1. Unmatched junction bases numbered 20, after V lost 5 bases and J lost 6 bases. This CDR3 region has 18 residues. Germline assignment: CDR1 SEHNR and CDR2 FQNEAQ (reference sequence). CDR3 sequence (DNA): TGTGCCAGCAGCCCACGTTACGGGACAGGTGCCCATAGGGATGGCTACACCTTC. Translated: CASSPRYGTGAHRDGYTF.

This chain uses TRBV6-5 with TRBJ2-1, with a possible D match to TRBD2 (6 bases). Trimming took off 6 bases at V and 6 bases at J, with 18 bases between the two ends. Germline lookup yields CDR1 MNHEY and CDR2 SVGAGI. This CDR3 has 15 amino acids. For the CDR3, the DNA is TGTGCCAGCAGCCCCAAGGGACTGAGCCCCAATGAGCAGTTCTTC. Amino acids: CASSPKGLSPNEQFF.

The table lists this clone with a few counts. V and J are TRBV2 and TRBJ1-6; D gene uncertain. V was trimmed by 7 bases and J by 4 bases, leaving 8 bases between them. Germline loops: CDR1 SNHLY, CDR2 FYNNEI. The CDR3 extends over 13 amino acids. The CDR3 spells CASMGSYNSPLHF. The CDR3 bases are TGTGCCAGCATGGGGAGTTATAATTCACCCCTCCACTTT.

The chain is built from TRBV29-1 and TRBJ1-4; D possibly corresponds to TRBD1 (6 bases). CDR3 length equals 13 residues. In germline, CDR1 is SQVTM, CDR2 ANQGSEA. Deletions cut 6 bases from V and 8 bases from J, with 16 bases between. The DNA for the CDR3 is TGCAGCGTACGGGACACGGGGGAGGAAAAACTGTTTTTT. It is translated as CSVRDTGEEKLFF.

The rearrangement joins TRBV2 to TRBJ2-1; TRBD2 agrees at 10 bases. J gave up 7 bases and V 7 bases, and 7 bases lay outside the gene matches. This CDR3 region has 14 residues. Germline lookup yields CDR1 SNHLY and CDR2 FYNNEI. The CDR3 region has the DNA TGTGCCAGCAAGATGGGACTAGCGAATAATGAGCAGTTCTTC. Translating gives CASKMGLANNEQFF.

This rearrangement joins TRBV18 to TRBJ2-1, with 7 bases aligning to TRBD1. Germline assignment: CDR1 KGHSH and CDR2 LQKENI. The V gene end was trimmed by 0 bases and the J gene end by 1 base; junction bases not matched to a gene: 3. There are 16 residues in the CDR3. CDR3 sequence: CASSPPAGGSYNEQFF. In nucleotides, the CDR3 is TGTGCCAGCTCACCACCGGCAGGGGGATCCTACAATGAGCAGTTCTTC.